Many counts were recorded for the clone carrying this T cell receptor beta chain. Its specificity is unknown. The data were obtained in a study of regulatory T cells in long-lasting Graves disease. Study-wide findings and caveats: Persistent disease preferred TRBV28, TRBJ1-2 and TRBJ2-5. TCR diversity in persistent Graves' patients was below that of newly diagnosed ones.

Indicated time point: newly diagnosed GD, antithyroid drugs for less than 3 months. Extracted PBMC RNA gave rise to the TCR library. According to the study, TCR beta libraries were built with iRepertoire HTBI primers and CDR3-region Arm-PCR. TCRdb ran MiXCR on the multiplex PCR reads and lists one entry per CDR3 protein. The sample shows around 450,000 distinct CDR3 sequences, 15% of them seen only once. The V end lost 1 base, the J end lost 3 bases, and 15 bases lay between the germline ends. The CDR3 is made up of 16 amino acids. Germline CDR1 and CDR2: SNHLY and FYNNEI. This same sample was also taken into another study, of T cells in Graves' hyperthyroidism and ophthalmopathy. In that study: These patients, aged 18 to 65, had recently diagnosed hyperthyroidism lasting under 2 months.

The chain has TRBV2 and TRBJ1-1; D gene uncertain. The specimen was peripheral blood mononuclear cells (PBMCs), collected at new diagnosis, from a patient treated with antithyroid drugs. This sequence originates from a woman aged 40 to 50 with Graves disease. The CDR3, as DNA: TGTGCCAGCAGTGAAGGGATCCCTGGGTGGGACACTGAAGCTTTCTTT. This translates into CASSEGIPGWDTEAFF.